There are many counts of the clone carrying this T cell receptor (beta chain). The antigen is undetermined. This specimen belongs to a study of CD8 T cells in ankylosing spondylitis. Study-wide points: Some motif variants were previously reported in reactive arthritis synovial fluid and blood. A motif of 7 to 9 highly homologous TCR beta variants was seen as apparently characteristic of ankylosing spondylitis blood. Disease-associated clones were CD8+ and fairly uncommon in peripheral blood.

Quantitative 5'-RACE was performed with molecular barcodes, and it yielded the TCR beta libraries. From the 5' RACE reads, TCRdb called clonotypes with MiXCR, one entry per CDR3 protein. The table shows 750,000 to 850,000 distinct CDR3 sequences, with approximately 12% occurring only once. Per the germline V gene, CDR1 is DFQATT and CDR2 is SNEGSKA (reference sequence). This CDR3 has 15 amino acids. J was trimmed by 1 base and V by 5 bases; bases with no gene match: 8. This chain uses TRBV20-1 with TRBJ2-1; 7 bases match TRBD2. The sample was blood, either unsorted or a sorted T cell fraction (not recorded which). The clonotype originates from a male donor with ankylosing spondylitis. CDR3 in DNA: TGCAGTGCTGGGAATAGCGGGCTTTCCTACAATGAGCAGTTCTTC. As protein: CSAGNSGLSYNEQFF.